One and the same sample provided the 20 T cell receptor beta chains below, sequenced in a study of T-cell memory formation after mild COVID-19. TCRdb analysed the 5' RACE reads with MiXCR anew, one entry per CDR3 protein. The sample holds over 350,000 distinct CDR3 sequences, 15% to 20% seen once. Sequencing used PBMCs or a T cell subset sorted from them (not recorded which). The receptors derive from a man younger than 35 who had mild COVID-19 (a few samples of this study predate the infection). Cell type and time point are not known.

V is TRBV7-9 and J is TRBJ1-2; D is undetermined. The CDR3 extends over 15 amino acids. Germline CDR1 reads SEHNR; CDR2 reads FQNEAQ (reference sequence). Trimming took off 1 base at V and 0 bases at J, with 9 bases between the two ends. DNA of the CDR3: TGTGCCAGCAGCTTAGGGCAGCTCTCTAACTATGGCTACACCTTC. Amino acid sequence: CASSLGQLSNYGYTF. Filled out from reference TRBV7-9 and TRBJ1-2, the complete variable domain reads DTGVSQNPRHKITKRGQNVTFRCDPISEHNRLYWYRQTLGQGPEFLTYFQNEAQLEKSRLLSDRFSAERPKGSFSTLEIQRTEQGDSAMYLCASSLGQLSNYGYTFGSGTRLTVV.

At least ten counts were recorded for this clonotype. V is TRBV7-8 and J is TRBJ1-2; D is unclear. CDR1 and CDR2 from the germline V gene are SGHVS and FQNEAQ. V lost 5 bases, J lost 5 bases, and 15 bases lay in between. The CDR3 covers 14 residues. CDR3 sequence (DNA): TGTGCCAGCAGCATAGGGTCGGCAGCGTATGGCTACACCTTC. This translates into CASSIGSAAYGYTF.

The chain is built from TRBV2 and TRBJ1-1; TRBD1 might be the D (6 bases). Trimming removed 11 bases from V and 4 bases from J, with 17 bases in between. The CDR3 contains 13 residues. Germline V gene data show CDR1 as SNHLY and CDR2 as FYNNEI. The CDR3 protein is CAGNRDESTEAFF. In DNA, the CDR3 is TGTGCCGGAAACAGGGACGAGAGCACTGAAGCTTTCTTT.

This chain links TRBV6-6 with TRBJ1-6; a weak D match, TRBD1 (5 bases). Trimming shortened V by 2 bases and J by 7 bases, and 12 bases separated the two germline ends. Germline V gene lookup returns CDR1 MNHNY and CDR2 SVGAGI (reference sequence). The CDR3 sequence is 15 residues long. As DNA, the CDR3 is TGTGCCAGCAGTTACGAGGGGCCTAGAAATTCACCCCTCCACTTT. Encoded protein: CASSYEGPRNSPLHF.

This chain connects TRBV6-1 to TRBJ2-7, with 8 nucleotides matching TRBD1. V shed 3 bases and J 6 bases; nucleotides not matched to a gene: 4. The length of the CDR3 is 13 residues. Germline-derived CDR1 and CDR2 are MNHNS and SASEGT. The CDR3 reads CASSETGAGEQYF. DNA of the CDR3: TGTGCCAGCAGTGAGACAGGGGCCGGCGAGCAGTACTTC.

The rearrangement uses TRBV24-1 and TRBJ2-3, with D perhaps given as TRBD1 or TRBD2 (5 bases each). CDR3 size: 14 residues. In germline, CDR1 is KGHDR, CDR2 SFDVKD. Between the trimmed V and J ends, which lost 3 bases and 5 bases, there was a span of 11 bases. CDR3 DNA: TGTGCCACCAGTGATACCAGGGAGATAGATACGCAGTATTTT. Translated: CATSDTREIDTQYF.

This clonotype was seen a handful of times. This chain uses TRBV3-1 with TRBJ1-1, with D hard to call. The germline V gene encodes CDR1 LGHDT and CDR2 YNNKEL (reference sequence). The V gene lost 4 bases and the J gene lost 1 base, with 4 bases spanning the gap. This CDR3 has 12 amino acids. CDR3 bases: TGTGCCAGCAGCCGCTGGAACACTGAAGCTTTCTTT. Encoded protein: CASSRWNTEAFF.

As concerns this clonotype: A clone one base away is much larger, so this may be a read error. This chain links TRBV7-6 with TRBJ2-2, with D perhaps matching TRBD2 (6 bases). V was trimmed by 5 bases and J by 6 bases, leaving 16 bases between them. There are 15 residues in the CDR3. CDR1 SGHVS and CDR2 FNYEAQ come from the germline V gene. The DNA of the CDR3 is TGTGCCAGCAGCAACGGCTTCTGGGGGGCCGGGGAGCTGTTTTTT. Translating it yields CASSNGFWGAGELFF.

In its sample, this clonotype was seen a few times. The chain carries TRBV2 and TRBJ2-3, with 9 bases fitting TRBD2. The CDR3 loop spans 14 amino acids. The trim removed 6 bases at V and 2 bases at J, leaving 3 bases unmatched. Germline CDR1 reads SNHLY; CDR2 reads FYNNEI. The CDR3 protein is CASRGLAVTDTQYF. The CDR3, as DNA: TGTGCCAGCAGGGGACTAGCCGTCACAGATACGCAGTATTTT. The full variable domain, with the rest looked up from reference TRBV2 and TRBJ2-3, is EPEVTQTPSHQVTQMGQEVILRCVPISNHLYFYWYRQILGQKVEFLVSFYNNEISEKSEIFDDQFSVERPDGSNFTLKIRSTKLEDSAMYFCASRGLAVTDTQYFGPGTRLTVL.

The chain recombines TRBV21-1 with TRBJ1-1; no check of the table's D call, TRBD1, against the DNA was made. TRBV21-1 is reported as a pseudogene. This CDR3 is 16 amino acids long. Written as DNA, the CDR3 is TGTGCCAGCAGCAAAAGGCCGGGACAGGGTGTGACTGAAGCTTTCTTT. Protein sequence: CASSKRPGQGVTEAFF.

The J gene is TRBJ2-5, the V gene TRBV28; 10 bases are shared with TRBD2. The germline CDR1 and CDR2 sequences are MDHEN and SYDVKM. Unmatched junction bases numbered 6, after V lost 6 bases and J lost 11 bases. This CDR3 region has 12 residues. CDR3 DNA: TGTGCCAGCAGCGCAGGACTAGCGGTTCAGTACTTC. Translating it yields CASSAGLAVQYF.

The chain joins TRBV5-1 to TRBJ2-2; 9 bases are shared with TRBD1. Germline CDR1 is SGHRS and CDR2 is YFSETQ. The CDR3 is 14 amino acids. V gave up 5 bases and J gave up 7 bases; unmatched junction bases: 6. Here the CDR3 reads CASSRDREDGELFF. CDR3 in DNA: TGCGCCAGCAGTCGGGACAGGGAGGACGGGGAGCTGTTTTTT.

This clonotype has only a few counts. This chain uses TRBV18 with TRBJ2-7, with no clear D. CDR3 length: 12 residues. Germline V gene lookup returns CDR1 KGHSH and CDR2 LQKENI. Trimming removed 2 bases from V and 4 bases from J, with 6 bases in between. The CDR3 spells CASSPAGYEQYF. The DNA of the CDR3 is TGTGCCAGCTCACCAGCTGGATACGAGCAGTACTTC.

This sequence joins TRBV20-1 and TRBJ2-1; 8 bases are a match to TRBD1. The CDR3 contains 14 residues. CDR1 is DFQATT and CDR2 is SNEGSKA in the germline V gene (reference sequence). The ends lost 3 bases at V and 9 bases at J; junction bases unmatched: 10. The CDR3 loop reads CSASRDRPNGEQFF. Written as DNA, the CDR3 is TGCAGTGCTAGCCGGGACAGGCCTAATGGTGAGCAGTTCTTC.

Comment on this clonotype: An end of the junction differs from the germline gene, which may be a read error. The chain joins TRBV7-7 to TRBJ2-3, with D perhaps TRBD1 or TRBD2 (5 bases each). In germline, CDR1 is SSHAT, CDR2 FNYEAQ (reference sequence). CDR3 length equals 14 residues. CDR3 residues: CASSSIRDADTQYF. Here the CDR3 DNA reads TGTGCTAGCAGCTCAATTCGGGACGCAGATACGCAGTATTTT.

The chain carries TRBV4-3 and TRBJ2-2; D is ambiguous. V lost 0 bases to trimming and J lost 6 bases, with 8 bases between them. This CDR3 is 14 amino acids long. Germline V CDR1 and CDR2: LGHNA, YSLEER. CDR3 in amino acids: CASSQDFWAGELFF. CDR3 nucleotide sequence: TGCGCCAGCAGCCAAGATTTTTGGGCCGGGGAGCTGTTTTTT.

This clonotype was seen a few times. The chain's CDR3 is CASSLVSRPAGANVLTF. CDR3 nucleotides: TGTGCCAGCAGTTTGGTCTCCCGTCCCGCTGGGGCCAACGTCCTGACTTTC. The chain recombines TRBV28 with TRBJ2-6; D not resolved. The CDR3 totals 17 residues. Germline V lookup: CDR1 MDHEN, CDR2 SYDVKM. Trimming took 3 bases from V and 2 from J, leaving 14 bases between them.

CDR3 nucleotides: TGTGCCAGCACCATTGACAGGTTCTACAATGAGCAGTTCTTC. Translating it yields CASTIDRFYNEQFF. The rearrangement joins TRBV2 to TRBJ2-1; maybe TRBD1 (6 bases). CDR3 length equals 14 residues. Deletions cut 7 bases from V and 3 bases from J, with 13 bases between. The germline V gene has CDR1 SNHLY and CDR2 FYNNEI.

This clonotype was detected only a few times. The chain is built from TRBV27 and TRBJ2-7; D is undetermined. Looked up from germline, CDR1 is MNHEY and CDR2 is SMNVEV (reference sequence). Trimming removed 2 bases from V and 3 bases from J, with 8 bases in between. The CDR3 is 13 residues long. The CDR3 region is CASSLRMGYEQYF. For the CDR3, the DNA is TGTGCCAGCAGTTTAAGGATGGGCTACGAGCAGTACTTC.

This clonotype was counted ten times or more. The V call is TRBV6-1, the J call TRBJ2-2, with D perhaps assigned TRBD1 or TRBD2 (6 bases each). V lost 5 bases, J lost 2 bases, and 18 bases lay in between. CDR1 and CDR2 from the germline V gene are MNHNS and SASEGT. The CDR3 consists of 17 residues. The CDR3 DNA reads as TGTGCCAGCAGTTTCCCGGGGGCAGATTATAACACCGGGGAGCTGTTTTTT. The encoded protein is CASSFPGADYNTGELFF.